This T cell receptor (beta chain) is from a study of regulatory T cells in long-lasting Graves disease. Overall study findings and caveats: Results may be inaccurate due to the small sample size.

Investigators prepared the TCR beta libraries by applying iRepertoire HTBI primers and Arm-PCR of CDR3 regions. TCRdb passed the multiplex PCR reads through MiXCR, listing each CDR3 protein once. Found here are about 460,000 distinct CDR3 sequences, about 22% of them singletons; the top ten hold around 13%. The sample's time point: persistent/refractory GD, antithyroid drugs over 5 years with positive TRAb. Following extraction of RNA from PBMCs, that RNA was used to make the TCR library. In the case of this clonotype: What it recognizes is unknown.

Germline CDR1 reads SGDLS; CDR2 reads YYNGEE. CDR3 length equals 17 residues. J gave up 0 bases and V 4 bases, and 11 bases lay outside the gene matches. The sequencing here drew on peripheral blood mononuclear cells (PBMCs), taken when the disease was refractory, from a patient treated with antithyroid drugs. The source is a female donor with Graves disease. This chain uses TRBV9 with TRBJ2-5; 8 bases map to TRBD1. CDR3 residues: CASSIRGGTGYQETQYF. The CDR3 bases are TGTGCCAGCAGCATCAGAGGCGGGACAGGCTACCAAGAGACCCAGTACTTC.